Shown below are 5 T cell receptor beta chains from a single sample sequenced in a study of vaccination effects on CD4 cells after COVID-19. Viral peptide pool expansion of antigen-specific CD4+ T cells preceded sequencing in the ViraFEST assay. When roughly eleven days of culture had elapsed, CD4+ T cells were isolated. All study participants received two doses of BNT162b2 or mRNA-1273 vaccine. No antigen has been identified for these receptors. Method: immunoSEQ multiplex PCR; TCRdb's copy keeps in-frame clones and lacks some. In the table there are 25,000 to 35,000 clones, 70% to 75% of which are singletons. This material consisted of CD4+ T cells from PBMCs cultured with HCoV-NL63 spike peptides, taken after COVID-19 vaccination. The receptors shown here come from a human donor who received a COVID-19 vaccine.

The chain recombines TRBV5-1 with TRBJ1-2, with TRBD1 matching 12 bases. The CDR3 sequence is 15 residues long. The V gene end was trimmed by 4 bases and the J gene end by 3 bases; junction bases not matched to a gene: 4. Germline lookup yields CDR1 SGHRS and CDR2 YFSETQ. The chain's CDR3 is CASSLGTGGDYGYTF. In nucleotides, the CDR3 is TGCGCCAGCAGCCTTGGGACAGGGGGCGACTATGGCTACACCTTC. Variable domain in full (rest from reference TRBV5-1 and TRBJ1-2): KAGVTQTPRYLIKTRGQQVTLSCSPISGHRSVSWYQQTPGQGLQFLFEYFSETQRNKGNFPGRFSGRQFSNSRSEMNVSTLELGDSALYLCASSLGTGGDYGYTFGSGTRLTVV.

J is TRBJ1-4 and V is TRBV5-1; D gene unclear. Germline CDR1 and CDR2: SGHRS and YFSETQ. V dropped 0 bases and J dropped 0 bases, with 0 bases sitting between them. The length of the CDR3 is 13 residues. CDR3 sequence: CASSLATNEKLFF. The CDR3 nucleotides read TGCGCCAGCAGCTTGGCAACTAATGAAAAACTGTTTTTT.

The gene calls are TRBV5-1 and TRBJ2-5; D call uncertain. Per the germline V gene, CDR1 is SGHRS and CDR2 is YFSETQ. The CDR3 is 15 amino acids. V dropped 0 bases and J dropped 8 bases, with 17 bases sitting between them. CDR3 sequence reads: CASSLGNEHRVTQYF. In DNA, the CDR3 is TGCGCCAGCAGCTTGGGAAATGAACACCGAGTCACCCAGTACTTC.

In its sample, this clone was seen once. This chain joins TRBV5-6 and TRBJ2-2; TRBD2 agrees at 14 bases. With 3 bases clipped from V and 1 base from J, the junction kept 2 bases outside the gene matches. There are 17 residues in the CDR3. The germline gives CDR1 SGHDT, CDR2 YYEEEE. The CDR3 nucleotides read TGTGCCAGCAGCTGGGGACTAGCGGGGGAGAACACCGGGGAGCTGTTTTTT. This gives the protein CASSWGLAGENTGELFF.

The J gene is TRBJ2-7, the V gene TRBV7-9; D is undetermined. With 1 base removed from V and 0 bases from J, the gap between germline ends came to 7 bases. This CDR3 is built from 14 residues. The germline CDR1 and CDR2 sequences are SEHNR and FQNEAQ (reference sequence). In DNA, the CDR3 is TGTGCCAGCAGCTTAGTCGCACTCTCCTACGAGCAGTACTTC. This gives the protein CASSLVALSYEQYF.